Listed below are T cell receptor beta chains from one sample, sequenced in a study of blood T cell repertoires in COVID-19. The method was immunoSEQ multiplex PCR; TCRdb's version includes in-frame clones alone and lacks a portion of them. The data show approximately 330,000 clones, with 85% to 90% seen just once and 4% held by the top ten. The sample was peripheral blood. The source of these receptors is a woman between 50 and 59 years old with active or convalescent COVID-19. Each CDR3 is given with its conserved first and last residue. Fields, in order: V gene, J gene, clone size, CDR3 protein. Not all rows give a size; the values are once, few, many and, for expanded clones, a class.

TRBV29-1	TRBJ1-2	NA	CSVAGGNYGYTF
TRBV7-2	TRBJ1-1	NA	CASTIVMNTEAFF
TRBV15	TRBJ1-1	NA	CATSRGGQVDTEAFF
TRBV7-2	TRBJ1-1	NA	CASSMAEMNTEAFF
TRBV7-2	TRBJ1-5	NA	CASSSGQSNQPQHF
TRBV15	TRBJ2-7	once	CATSRDTYEQYF
TRBV2	TRBJ1-1	NA	CASSAGTGAYRAFF
TRBV29-1	TRBJ1-2	NA	CSVGGQANYGYTF
TRBV27	TRBJ1-1	NA	CASSALRGNTEAFF
TRBV19	TRBJ1-5	NA	CVESPPRVVSNQPQHF
TRBV6-2/TRBV6-3	TRBJ1-2	NA	CASSYRARVYGYTF
TRBV29-1	TRBJ1-6	NA	CSVIQGAGSPLHF
TRBV5-4	TRBJ2-1	NA	CASSLAGLTKYNEQFF
TRBV27	TRBJ2-5	NA	CASSSGQTAPQETQYF
TRBV11-1	TRBJ2-3	NA	CASSLGAVGADTQYF
TRBV3-1/TRBV3-2	TRBJ1-4	once	CASSSPMGAGEKLFF
TRBV25-1	TRBJ1-2	NA	CASRRETGGDGYTF
TRBV7-9	TRBJ2-1	NA	CASSPRGLAEYEQFF
TRBV28	TRBJ1-5	NA	CASEVVNQPQHF
TRBV11-2	TRBJ2-7	NA	CASSSTGQGHEQYF
TRBV19	TRBJ1-1	NA	CASSIASGTGGIGKTEAFF
TRBV28	TRBJ1-5	NA	CASLSQGSSQHF
TRBV11-2	TRBJ2-7	once	CASSWLQGTYYEQYF